This is a list of T cell receptor beta chains from one sample in a study of T cell responses to AZD1222 COVID-19 vaccine. Assay: immunoSEQ multiplex PCR; the TCRdb copy retains only in-frame clones and omits some. There are 150,000 or so clones in the sample; roughly 92% occur only once, and just over 5% lies in the top ten. The material was peripheral blood, obtained on day 0 of AZD1222 vaccination. Receptors were obtained from an adult in good health. The CDR3 runs from the conserved cysteine through the conserved F or W. A D gene is named only where the DNA matches it firmly. Clone size, where shown, is once, few, many, or a class for clones that have expanded.

cdr3_nt	cdr3_aa	d_call	v_call	j_call	clone_size
TGTGCCAGCAGCCATGGACAGGGAACCTATGGCTACACCTTC	CASSHGQGTYGYTF	TRBD1	TRBV7-8	TRBJ1-2	-
TGTGCCAGCAGCTTAGTGGGTACTTATCAGCCCCAGCATTTT	CASSLVGTYQPQHF	-	TRBV7-8	TRBJ1-5	-
TGTGCCAGTAGTCCAACAGGGGGAACCAACTATGGCTACACCTTC	CASSPTGGTNYGYTF	TRBD1	TRBV19	TRBJ1-2	-
TGTGCCAGCAGCGGCACGGCGCAGGGGGCACAGGGCTACACCTTC	CASSGTAQGAQGYTF	TRBD1	TRBV7-9	TRBJ1-2	-
TGCAGCGTTGCGACCCTAGCGGGAATGGGTAATGAGCAGTTCTTC	CSVATLAGMGNEQFF	TRBD2	TRBV29-1	TRBJ2-1	-
TGTGCCAGTACCGTCGGAAGCGCTTTGGGCTACACCTTC	CASTVGSALGYTF	-	TRBV19	TRBJ1-2	-
TGCGCCAGCAGCCAATCTACGGGAGATACTGAAGCTTTCTTT	CASSQSTGDTEAFF	-	TRBV4-1	TRBJ1-1	-
TGTGCCAGCAGTTTAGCACTAGCGGGTACAGATACGCAGTATTTT	CASSLALAGTDTQYF	TRBD2	TRBV28	TRBJ2-3	few
TGTGCCAGCAGCTTGGTAATGAGTCCTGAAGCTTTCTTT	CASSLVMSPEAFF	-	TRBV5-6	TRBJ1-1	-
TGTGCCAGCACCGCGGACAGGGACCAGTACTTC	CASTADRDQYF	TRBD1	TRBV2	TRBJ2-4	-
TGTGCCAGCAGTTACTCACCTGAACGGGAAAAACTGTTTTTT	CASSYSPEREKLFF	-	TRBV6-5	TRBJ1-4	once
TGTGCCAGCAGCCAGGGACAGGCCAACTATGGCTACACCTTC	CASSQGQANYGYTF	TRBD1	TRBV4-2	TRBJ1-2	-
TGTGCCAGCAGCGTAGTTCCGAACACTGAAGCTTTCTTT	CASSVVPNTEAFF	-	TRBV9	TRBJ1-1	-
TGTGCCACTCTGGACCGTAGCTCCTACAATGAGCAGTTCTTC	CATLDRSSYNEQFF	-	TRBV10-3	TRBJ2-1	-
TGCAGCGTTAATTCCCGCTCCCAGGGTGGCGCCCGAACTGAAGCTTTCTTT	CSVNSRSQGGARTEAFF	-	TRBV29-1	TRBJ1-1	-
TGCAGTGCTAATTCCGGGGATGAGCAGTTCTTC	CSANSGDEQFF	-	TRBV20-1	TRBJ2-1	-
TGTGCCAGCAGTTTAGGGGGGGAGGCCAACTCCTACGAGCAGTACTTC	CASSLGGEANSYEQYF	TRBD2	TRBV28	TRBJ2-7	-
TGCGCCAGCAGGAAACCGGGACTAGACGCACAGCAGTACTTC	CASRKPGLDAQQYF	TRBD2	TRBV10-2	TRBJ2-7	-
TGTGCCAGCCTAAAGCCGCGGACAGGAGACTACGAGCAGTACTTC	CASLKPRTGDYEQYF	TRBD1	TRBV7-8	TRBJ2-7	-
TGTGCCAGTAGTATCGTTAGCGGACCGAGGGCCCAGTACTTC	CASSIVSGPRAQYF	-	TRBV19	TRBJ2-5	-
TGTGCCAGCAGTTTTCTAGCTAGCGGGGACAATGAGCAGTTCTTC	CASSFLASGDNEQFF	TRBD2	TRBV28	TRBJ2-1	-
TGTGCCAGTAGTTCAGGCCGGGACAGGGGGACCGGGGAGCTGTTTTTT	CASSSGRDRGTGELFF	TRBD1	TRBV19	TRBJ2-2	-
TGTGCCAGCAGCGCCACAGGTACCGAGCAGTACTTC	CASSATGTEQYF	-	TRBV9	TRBJ2-7	-
TGTGCCAGCAGTCGTCCTACAGGGGGCACGAACACCGGGGAGCTGTTTTTT	CASSRPTGGTNTGELFF	TRBD1	TRBV25-1	TRBJ2-2	-
TGCGCCAGCAGCCCCACCCTGACAGGGCTTGGAAACACCATATATTTT	CASSPTLTGLGNTIYF	TRBD1	TRBV5-1	TRBJ1-3	-
TGTGCCACCAGTGACATGGGACTAGCGGGAGGGGATGAGCAGTTCTTC	CATSDMGLAGGDEQFF	TRBD2	TRBV24-1	TRBJ2-1	once
TGTGCCAGCAGCCCGTCGACAGGGTCCTATAATTCACCCCTCCACTTT	CASSPSTGSYNSPLHF	TRBD1	TRBV7-2	TRBJ1-6	-
TGTGCCTGGAAAGGACAGAGTTCCTACTCCTACAATGAGCAGTTCTTC	CAWKGQSSYSYNEQFF	-	TRBV30	TRBJ2-1	-
TGTACCAGTAGAGTCGTAGACAGGGCGAACACTGAAGCTTTCTTT	CTSRVVDRANTEAFF	TRBD1	TRBV19	TRBJ1-1	-
TGCGCCAGCAGTGAGTCGAGGGCTAGCGGGAGGTATGAGCAGTTCTTC	CASSESRASGRYEQFF	TRBD2	TRBV10-2	TRBJ2-1	-
TGTGCCACCAGCAGAGGGGTTTGGGGGCCCGAATATGGCTACACCTTC	CATSRGVWGPEYGYTF	-	TRBV15	TRBJ1-2	once
TGTGCCAGCAGTGGGCCTCGACAGGGGAGGAACACTGAAGCTTTCTTT	CASSGPRQGRNTEAFF	TRBD1	TRBV6-1	TRBJ1-1	few
TGTGCCAGCAGCCCAGGGGGCACTGAAGCTTTCTTT	CASSPGGTEAFF	TRBD1	TRBV3-1/TRBV3-2	TRBJ1-1	-
TGTGCCTGGAGTCACTCCCGTTTAACGAGGGGAAACACCATATATTTT	CAWSHSRLTRGNTIYF	-	TRBV30	TRBJ1-3	-
TGTGCCAGCAGCTTCCGAGAAGATGGAAACACCATATATTTT	CASSFREDGNTIYF	-	TRBV13	TRBJ1-3	-
TGCAGCGTCCTCACAGGGGATTCGGGCTCTGAAGCTTTCTTT	CSVLTGDSGSEAFF	TRBD1	TRBV29-1	TRBJ1-1	-
TGCGCCAGCAGAGACGTGATCCAGGGGACTGAAGCTTTCTTT	CASRDVIQGTEAFF	-	TRBV5-1	TRBJ1-1	-
TGTGCCAGCAGCGCCTCGGGACAGGAGAATTCACCCCTCCACTTT	CASSASGQENSPLHF	TRBD1	TRBV9	TRBJ1-6	once
TGCGCCAGCAGCTCGACTAGGACTAGCGGGAGTCTAGGTGGGGCCAACGTCCTGACTTTC	CASSSTRTSGSLGGANVLTF	TRBD2	TRBV5-1	TRBJ2-6	-
TGTGCCAGCAGTCCGGACAGGGCCTACGAGCAGTACTTC	CASSPDRAYEQYF	TRBD1	TRBV11-2	TRBJ2-7	once
TGTGCCAGTAGTATCGGACAGGGGGAAGGCCATGAGCAGTTCTTC	CASSIGQGEGHEQFF	TRBD1	TRBV19	TRBJ2-1	-
TGCGCCAGCAGCTCTAGCGGGCCGTACAATGAGCAGTTCTTC	CASSSSGPYNEQFF	TRBD2	TRBV5-1	TRBJ2-1	-
TGTGCCAGCAGTTCCAACACGGGAATGTCGGTCCATGAGCAGTTCTTC	CASSSNTGMSVHEQFF	-	TRBV6-5	TRBJ2-1	-
TGTGCCAGCAGCTTAAAATATCTCGGACACACCATATATTTT	CASSLKYLGHTIYF	-	TRBV7-2	TRBJ1-3	once
TGTGCCAGCAGTTTCCTAGCGGGAGGCCCTAGCACAGATACGCAGTATTTT	CASSFLAGGPSTDTQYF	TRBD2	TRBV27	TRBJ2-3	-
TGTGCCAGCAGCCAGGGGACAGCAGATACGCAGTATTTT	CASSQGTADTQYF	TRBD1	TRBV7-9	TRBJ2-3	-
TGTGCCAGTAGCACCTCAGGGGGCGCGAACCAGCCCCAGCATTTT	CASSTSGGANQPQHF	TRBD1	TRBV19	TRBJ1-5	-
TGTGCCAGCAGCTTAGTTAGTCAAGGATACGAGCAGTACTTC	CASSLVSQGYEQYF	-	TRBV7-9	TRBJ2-7	-
TGTGCTAGTGGTTTGGTGGCCAGCGGGACGGGCGGGGATACGCAGTATTTT	CASGLVASGTGGDTQYF	TRBD2	TRBV12-5	TRBJ2-3	once
TGTGCCATCAGTGGTGACGGCCACTACGAGCAGTACTTC	CAISGDGHYEQYF	-	TRBV10-3	TRBJ2-7	-
TGTGCCAGCTCACAACAGGGCTTAAATAATTCACCCCTCCACTTT	CASSQQGLNNSPLHF	-	TRBV18	TRBJ1-6	-
TGCGCCAGCAGCCAAGGTCTACAGGGCGGCGAGCAGTACTTC	CASSQGLQGGEQYF	-	TRBV4-1	TRBJ2-7	-
TGCGCCAGCAGCATGGGACAGGGTGAAGGTGGCTACACCTTC	CASSMGQGEGGYTF	TRBD1	TRBV5-1	TRBJ1-2	once
TGTGCCAGCAGTGATCTGGTGGGGGAAAAACTGTTTTTT	CASSDLVGEKLFF	-	TRBV2	TRBJ1-4	once
TGTGCCAGCAGCTTAGAGGCAGGGGCTTACTATGGCTACACCTTC	CASSLEAGAYYGYTF	-	TRBV7-2	TRBJ1-2	-
TGTGCCAGTAGTGGGAGCGCTAGCGGGGCCAATGAGCAGTTCTTC	CASSGSASGANEQFF	TRBD2	TRBV19	TRBJ2-1	once